This TCR beta chain was observed in a study of T cells in Graves' hyperthyroidism and ophthalmopathy. This CDR3 is built from 15 residues. CDR1 MGHRA and CDR2 YSYEKL come from the germline V gene. Regarding the study as a whole: Blood shared most expanded thyroid clonotypes above 0.001.

Subjects aged 18 to 65 presented with newly diagnosed hyperthyroidism of less than 2 months' duration. Criteria for exclusion of patients were uncontrolled infection, other autoimmune disease, pregnancy or lactation. On the basis of clinical symptoms, serum thyroxine and TRAb, thyroid ultrasound and orbital computed tomography, diagnoses were made. Amplified regions were TCR beta CDR3 sequences from RNA transcripts. Carried out on the TCR CDR3, a first-round RT-PCR used the HTBI primer set. TCRdb analysed the multiplex PCR reads with MiXCR anew, one entry per CDR3 protein. The repertoire consists of about 540,000 distinct CDR3 sequences, with roughly 46% occurring once and the leading ten covering 8.2%. With regard to this clonotype: Its target is not known. The junction departs from the called germline gene at one end, perhaps through a read error.

This sequence originates from a woman aged 18-29 years with Graves' hyperthyroidism. The material sequenced was peripheral blood or thyroid tissue (not recorded which). The rearrangement uses TRBV4-1 and TRBJ2-5, with 10 bases aligning to TRBD1. Written as DNA, the CDR3 is TGTGCCAGCAGCCAAGATGGGGGACAGGGGGAGACCCAGTACTTC. Residues: CASSQDGGQGETQYF.